Listed below are T cell receptor beta chains from one sample, sequenced in a study of PD-1 blockade in classical Hodgkin lymphoma. Method: immunoSEQ multiplex PCR; TCRdb's copy keeps in-frame clones and lacks some. Counted here are about 13,000 clones, about 82% occurring once; the ten biggest clones make up approximately 26%. This sample comprised peripheral blood mononuclear cells (PBMCs), obtained at baseline. These receptors all come from a human donor with classical Hodgkin lymphoma. CDR3s include the opening cysteine and the closing phenylalanine or tryptophan. A D gene is named only where the DNA matches it firmly. Expanded clones are given a class, and other clones once, few, many or no size at all.

clone size,D gene,J gene,V gene,CDR3 protein,CDR3 DNA
once,-,TRBJ2-3,TRBV7-8,CASSLEETPISFTQYF,TGTGCCAGCAGCTTAGAAGAGACACCTATATCCTTTACGCAGTATTTT
few,-,TRBJ1-6,TRBV15,CATRESRSPLHF,TGTGCCACCAGGGAGAGTCGTTCACCCCTCCACTTT
-,-,TRBJ2-6,TRBV4-3,CASSQGPRGKGSGANVLTF,TGCGCCAGCAGCCAAGGGCCGAGGGGGAAGGGCTCTGGGGCCAACGTCCTGACTTTC
-,-,TRBJ1-1,TRBV30,CAWSEGGGDEAFF,TGTGCCTGGAGTGAGGGGGGCGGGGATGAAGCTTTCTTT
-,-,TRBJ2-2,TRBV15,CASGLSGELFF,TGTGCCAGTGGGTTGAGCGGGGAGCTGTTTTTT
-,TRBD1,TRBJ1-3,TRBV18,CASSPQRTGGSSGNTIYF,TGTGCCAGCTCACCACAACGGACAGGGGGAAGCTCTGGAAACACCATATATTTT
medium-sized,-,TRBJ1-1,TRBV19,CASSINSNTEAFF,TGTGCCAGTAGTATAAACAGCAATACTGAAGCTTTCTTT
-,-,TRBJ1-3,TRBV4-2,CASSQEGGFENTIYF,TGTGCCAGCAGCCAAGAAGGGGGGTTCGAAAACACCATATATTTT
-,-,TRBJ1-6,TRBV19,CASSGVTYNSPLHF,TGTGCCAGTTCAGGGGTGACCTATAATTCACCCCTCCACTTT
-,TRBD2,TRBJ2-3,TRBV19,CASSIGSGGSSTDTQYF,TGTGCCAGTAGTATAGGTAGCGGGGGCTCTAGCACAGATACGCAGTATTTT
-,-,TRBJ2-1,TRBV9,CASSQSRGEQFF,TGTGCCAGCAGCCAAAGTCGGGGTGAGCAGTTCTTC
once,-,TRBJ1-1,TRBV6-4,CANPIDMDSSRRGTEAFF,TGTGCCAACCCAATCGATATGGACAGCTCAAGACGGGGCACTGAAGCTTTCTTT
-,-,TRBJ2-2,TRBV25-1,CASSEIKSGELFF,TGTGCCAGCAGTGAAATTAAGTCCGGGGAGCTGTTTTTT
few,TRBD2,TRBJ2-3,TRBV7-8,CASTLGHSGITDTQYF,TGTGCCAGCACCCTGGGCCATAGCGGGATAACAGATACGCAGTATTTT
-,TRBD2,TRBJ2-1,TRBV9,CASSALAGDYNEQFF,TGTGCCAGCAGCGCACTAGCGGGGGACTACAATGAGCAGTTCTTC
-,-,TRBJ2-3,TRBV28,CASSLPLKGRGDTQYF,TGTGCCAGCAGTTTACCACTGAAGGGACGGGGAGATACGCAGTATTTT
-,TRBD2,TRBJ2-7,TRBV18,CASSPQASGPYEQYF,TGTGCCAGCTCACCACAGGCTAGCGGACCCTACGAGCAGTACTTC
once,-,TRBJ2-3,TRBV11-1,CASSLLEKGGDTQYF,TGTGCCAGCAGCTTACTGGAGAAGGGTGGAGATACGCAGTATTTT
-,-,TRBJ1-2,TRBV6-4,CASGARANYGYTF,TGTGCCAGCGGCGCACGGGCCAACTATGGCTACACCTTC
-,-,TRBJ2-3,TRBV18,CASSGDSAKGVDTQYF,TGTGCCAGCTCAGGGGATAGCGCTAAGGGAGTGGATACGCAGTATTTT
-,-,TRBJ2-1,TRBV7-2,CASSSSVSYSYNEQFF,TGTGCCAGCAGCTCTTCGGTATCCTACTCCTACAATGAGCAGTTCTTC
-,TRBD1,TRBJ1-1,TRBV4-2,CASSPRTGWNTEAFF,TGTGCCAGCAGCCCACGGACAGGGTGGAACACTGAAGCTTTCTTT
-,-,TRBJ1-3,TRBV5-1,CASSVRLGSGNTIYF,TGCGCCAGCAGCGTGAGACTCGGCTCTGGAAACACCATATATTTT
-,-,TRBJ2-1,TRBV5-1,CASSPRNSWGYNEQFF,TGCGCCAGCAGCCCCCGGAATAGCTGGGGATACAATGAGCAGTTCTTC
-,TRBD1,TRBJ2-2,TRBV4-3,CASSQAGGQGTGELFF,TGCGCCAGCAGCCAAGCCGGGGGACAGGGGACCGGGGAGCTGTTTTTT
few,-,TRBJ1-6,TRBV6-5,CASTRGPSPLHF,TGTGCCAGCACGCGGGGGCCCTCACCCCTCCACTTT
medium-sized,TRBD2,TRBJ2-3,TRBV5-1,CASRAGASTDTQYF,TGCGCCAGCAGGGCGGGAGCCAGCACAGATACGCAGTATTTT
-,TRBD2,TRBJ2-1,TRBV5-1,CASSVTSGSVDEQFF,TGCGCCAGCAGCGTGACTAGCGGGAGTGTCGATGAGCAGTTCTTC
few,TRBD1,TRBJ2-1,TRBV9,CASSPGGYEQFF,TGTGCCAGCAGCCCAGGGGGATATGAGCAGTTCTTC
few,-,TRBJ2-1,TRBV19,CASSLHRDPPYNEQFF,TGTGCCAGTAGTTTACACCGGGACCCCCCCTACAATGAGCAGTTCTTC
-,-,TRBJ2-5,TRBV6-5,CASSFFQETQYF,TGTGCCAGCAGTTTCTTCCAAGAGACCCAGTACTTC
-,TRBD1,TRBJ2-5,TRBV9,CASSIHRTGQETQYF,TGTGCCAGCAGCATCCATAGGACAGGCCAAGAGACCCAGTACTTC
-,-,TRBJ2-1,TRBV2,CASSEAGGDYNEQFF,TGTGCCAGCAGTGAGGCCGGGGGTGACTACAATGAGCAGTTCTTC
-,TRBD1,TRBJ1-1,TRBV6-1,CASSETGNTEAFF,TGTGCCAGCAGTGAGACAGGGAATACTGAAGCTTTCTTT
few,-,TRBJ2-3,TRBV5-1,CASSFDSGRTDTQYF,TGCGCCAGCAGCTTCGACAGTGGTCGCACAGATACGCAGTATTTT
-,TRBD1,TRBJ2-3,TRBV5-4,CASSPGTVFRTDTQYF,TGTGCCAGCAGCCCGGGGACAGTCTTCCGCACAGATACGCAGTATTTT
-,-,TRBJ2-7,TRBV11-2,CASSSYPGSSYEQYF,TGTGCCAGCAGCTCCTACCCGGGGAGCTCCTACGAGCAGTACTTC
-,-,TRBJ1-1,TRBV28,CGVVSGMNTEAFF,TGTGGAGTTGTTTCTGGCATGAACACTGAAGCTTTCTTT
-,-,TRBJ2-3,TRBV10-3,CAISLEGSTDTQYF,TGTGCCATCAGTTTGGAGGGTAGCACAGATACGCAGTATTTT
once,-,TRBJ2-1,TRBV4-1,CASSQTNLAYNEQFF,TGCGCCAGCAGCCAAACTAATCTAGCCTACAATGAGCAGTTCTTC
-,-,TRBJ2-1,TRBV27,CASSPTGQPYNEQFF,TGTGCCAGCAGTCCTACGGGACAACCCTACAATGAGCAGTTCTTC
-,-,TRBJ1-4,TRBV7-9,CASSSWTGEKLFF,TGTGCCAGCAGCTCCTGGACGGGAGAAAAACTGTTTTTT
-,-,TRBJ2-5,TRBV2,CARGEWRVQETQYF,TGTGCCAGAGGGGAGTGGAGGGTCCAAGAGACCCAGTACTTC
few,-,TRBJ1-2,TRBV6-6,CACKVPGDISYGYTF,TGTGCCTGCAAGGTTCCGGGGGACATCAGCTATGGCTACACCTTC
-,TRBD2,TRBJ2-3,TRBV5-6,CASSSSTSGRAIDTQYF,TGTGCCAGCAGCTCCTCGACTAGCGGGAGGGCCATAGATACGCAGTATTTT
once,-,TRBJ1-3,TRBV14,CASSQVVGNTIYF,TGTGCCAGCAGCCAAGTTGTTGGGAACACCATATATTTT
-,TRBD1,TRBJ2-3,TRBV29-1,CSGQGASHDTQYF,TGCAGCGGACAGGGGGCTAGTCACGATACGCAGTATTTT
-,-,TRBJ2-6,TRBV19,CASSKEGTGANVLTF,TGTGCCAGTAGTAAGGAGGGGACTGGGGCCAACGTCCTGACTTTC